This TCR beta chain was found in a study of blood T cell repertoires in COVID-19 (dated by TCRdb to the early 2020s). A note on the overall study: Samples from collaborators originated in the United States, Italy and Spain and spanned both the acute and convalescent phases of COVID-19. The material from the prospective study consisted of cDNA or gDNA derived from T cells, B-cell-depleted T cells, or PBMCs. The dataset comprised deeply sampled blood TCRbeta repertoires from subjects exposed to, actively infected with, or recovered from COVID-19. The repertoires were made available in a free public database intended to serve as a resource for research on the immune response to SARS-CoV-2. The samples were drawn from the first 160 participants of the ongoing ImmuneRACE study and from 950 to 1,500 subjects provided by 6 global collaborators. The sample metadata nearly always contained a de-identified subject ID, COVID-19 status, age in years and sex. HLA class I and class II types, where available, came from metadata supplied by the sample provider rather than from assay-based typing.

The immunoSEQ Assay, a bias-controlled multiplex PCR, was used to amplify TCRbeta CDR3 regions from genomic DNA. The source study handled its data this way. Within the assay, amplification of reference gene primers was used to estimate how many nucleated cells each sample contained. To quantify the absolute abundance of each unique TCRbeta CDR3 rearrangement, sequence reads were collapsed and filtered. For each sample, productive Simpson clonality was calculated as the square root of Simpson's diversity index over productive rearrangements. What TCRdb holds here is the immuneACCESS table cut down to in-frame rearrangements. Part of the clones is not present; checked against another copy, under half of the missing clones reflect an unresolved V gene, and the others are unexplained. The D gene and trimming were derived from the DNA, and the V and J assignments and clone size from that table. This sample comprises 120,000 to 150,000 clones, 87% of them detected only once. Of the sample, approximately 4.3% falls within the top ten clones.

About this clone: Its cognate antigen has yet to be identified. The record has no base qualities; no much larger clone is one base away.

Trimming removed 3 bases from V and 10 bases from J; the gene matches leave 9 bases unexplained. The CDR3 sequence holds 15 residues, the cysteine and phenylalanine included. The DNA shown is the 45-base CDR3, in frame from base 1. CDR1 is given as MNHEY and CDR2 as SMNVEV, both from the germline V gene (reference sequence). What the study reported, not specific to this receptor: Clinical and demographic metadata were provided uncurated, with the amount varying by source and participant.

Participants in the prospective study were enrolled through a virtual design, were aged 18 to 89 years, and lived in under 25 United States geographic areas. Cohort assignment in the prospective study relied on participant-reported clinical history from a screening survey and a study questionnaire. Exposed participants had been in contact, within 2 weeks of entering the study, with a person who had a PCR-confirmed or clinician-diagnosed case of COVID-19. Each participant in the prospective study had whole blood, serum and a nasopharyngeal or oropharyngeal swab collected by mobile phlebotomists. Prospective study participants could optionally give additional blood draws and questionnaires over an approximately 2-month period. Prospective study blood samples were shipped either frozen or at room temperature before DNA extraction.

Sequenced sample: PBMCs or T cells enriched from blood (not recorded which). The chain is assembled from TRBV27 and TRBJ2-7, with 13 junctional bases fitting TRBD2. The TCR was taken from a middle-aged woman who had been exposed to COVID-19. The nucleotide sequence is TGTGCCAGCAGTTTGACTAGCGGGAGGTCTCAGGTCCAGTACTTC. Translated, it gives CASSLTSGRSQVQYF.